What follows are 8 T cell receptor beta chains derived from one specimen sequenced in a study of blood T cell repertoires in COVID-19. Generated by immunoSEQ multiplex PCR, the TCRdb table keeps only in-frame clones and is missing some. The sample shows a few hundred thousand clones, around 87% of them seen only once. Input material: peripheral blood. The origin of the receptors is a woman aged 45-59 years who had recovered from COVID-19.

The DNA for the CDR3 is TGTGCCGGAGGGGCAGACTCCTACGAGCAGTACTTC. Its translation: CAGGADSYEQYF. V and J are TRBV30 and TRBJ2-7, with D tentatively TRBD2 (6 bases). V lost 8 bases, J lost 0 bases, and 11 bases lay in between. The CDR3 extends over 12 amino acids. The germline CDR1 and CDR2 sequences are GTSNPN and SVGIG (reference sequence). Together with reference TRBV30 and TRBJ2-7, the CDR3 gives the full variable domain: SQTIHQWPATLVQPVGSPLSLECTVEGTSNPNLYWYRQAAGRGLQLLFYSVGIGQISSEVPQNLSASRPQDRQFILSSKKLLLSDSGFYLCAGGADSYEQYFGPGTRLTVT.

This chain joins TRBV4-2 and TRBJ1-5, with a possible D match to TRBD1 (5 bases). Germline loops: CDR1 LGHNA, CDR2 YNFKEQ. The CDR3 totals 15 residues. The V and J ends lost 0 bases and 2 bases respectively, with 8 bases between them. In nucleotides, the CDR3 is TGTGCCAGCAGCCAAGATACGGGGGGCAATCAGCCCCAGCATTTT. Translated: CASSQDTGGNQPQHF.

V is TRBV29-1 and J is TRBJ2-5; tentatively, D is TRBD1 (6 bases). The V end lost 4 bases, the J end lost 2 bases, and 14 bases lay between the germline ends. Germline CDR1 is SQVTM and CDR2 is ANQGSEA. This CDR3 comprises 14 residues. CDR3 amino acids: CSVGGGQGQETQYF. Written as DNA, the CDR3 is TGCAGCGTTGGTGGCGGGCAGGGGCAAGAGACCCAGTACTTC.

This clone has only a few counts. The gene calls are TRBV6-5 and TRBJ1-1; weak D call: TRBD1 (6 bases). The V end lost 0 bases, the J end lost 10 bases, and 18 bases lay between the germline ends. The CDR3 is 15 residues long. Germline V gives CDR1 MNHEY, CDR2 SVGAGI. This CDR3 is CASSYSRWGGAVAFF. The DNA of the CDR3 is TGTGCCAGCAGTTACTCCCGTTGGGGGGGCGCGGTAGCTTTCTTT.

The rearrangement uses TRBV28 and TRBJ2-1, with TRBD2 identical over 10 bases. V dropped 7 bases and J dropped 10; count of bases not matched to a gene: 13. The CDR3 has 15 residues. Germline V gene sequence: CDR1 MDHEN, CDR2 SYDVKM. The CDR3 nucleotides read TGTGCCAGCACCTCTCCCAGCGGGAGGGGTGAGGAGCAGTTCTTC. It codes for CASTSPSGRGEEQFF.

This sequence joins TRBV7-2 and TRBJ2-7, with TRBD2 identical over 10 bases. The CDR3 covers 15 residues. V lost 5 bases to trimming and J lost 4 bases; unmatched junction nucleotides: 8. The germline V gene encodes CDR1 SGHTA and CDR2 FQGNSA. Here the CDR3 reads CASSPGLARPYEQYF. In DNA form, the CDR3 reads TGTGCCAGCAGCCCGGGACTAGCGCGTCCATACGAGCAGTACTTC.

For the CDR3, the DNA is TGTGCCAGCAGACCAAGCGGGAGTCCAGATACGCAGTATTTT. Its protein is CASRPSGSPDTQYF. The rearrangement links TRBV27 to TRBJ2-3; 8 bases map to TRBD2. The ends lost 6 bases at V and 4 bases at J; junction bases unmatched: 6. The CDR3 has 14 residues. CDR1 is MNHEY, CDR2 SMNVEV, per germline (reference sequence).

The chain recombines TRBV19 with TRBJ2-4; 9 bases align to TRBD2. V was clipped by 6 bases and J by 5 bases; unmatched bases: 5. This CDR3 has 14 amino acids. Looked up from germline, CDR1 is LNHDA and CDR2 is SQIVND (reference sequence). This CDR3 is CASRPRGGENIQYF. In DNA form, the CDR3 reads TGTGCCAGTAGGCCGCGCGGGGGGGAAAACATTCAGTACTTC.